This T cell receptor beta chain was obtained from a study of beta chain features in type 1 diabetes. Broader study findings: Whether HLA type influences TCRB rearrangement remained unresolved here. A greater similarity of naive, central memory and Treg TCRB repertoires was seen among patients than among healthy donors. Shorter templates may be favored by PCR, equally so in patients and controls.

The sequenced template was cDNA made from the entire isolated RNA. Sequenced by immunoSEQ multiplex PCR; TCRdb stores in-frame clones only, minus some. The data hold some 270,000 clones, with approximately 8% observed a single time. The CDR3 is 14 amino acids. Looked up from germline, CDR1 is SGDLS and CDR2 is YYNGEE. V was trimmed by 4 bases and J by 4 bases, leaving 13 bases between them. This clone was counted only a few times. Its specificity is not known. Sorting based on CD45RO/CCR7/CD25/CD127/CD95/CD27 separated CD4+ naive, central memory, regulatory and stem cell-like memory cells. The TCR originated in a woman aged 18-29 years in good health. The chain couples TRBV9 to TRBJ2-3; a weak D match, TRBD1 (6 bases). The specimen was central memory CD4+ T cells from blood. The CDR3 DNA reads as TGTGCCAGCAGCCTTAGGGGGAGTTCAGATACGCAGTATTTT. Protein sequence: CASSLRGSSDTQYF.